This T cell receptor (beta chain) was captured by sequencing in a study of cytomegalovirus exposure and HLA in healthy donors (TCRdb year 2017). Looking at the study overall: An earlier analysis of a few hundred of the donors reported about 260 Gb of sequence data and some 110 million unique TCR beta sequences obtained from approximately 180 million T cells. Donor age, sex, ethnicity and CMV serostatus were compiled together with the repertoire data. An earlier analysis of fewer than 750 of the donors used high-throughput TCR beta sequencing to judge whether each TCR beta V gene segment behaved as functional or pseudogenic. In addition to the first cohort of 650 to 750 subjects, a separate validation cohort of over 90 different subjects was used. A later genetic analysis took genome-wide SNP genotypes for about 55% of the 666 donors and used that subset as a discovery cohort. Every discovery cohort repertoire had been produced on one sequencing platform. A few DR-DQ haplotypes were treated as single units for association and clustering because of strong linkage in the cohort. Of the approximately 370 genotyped donors, roughly 80% were placed in the genetic ancestry cluster associated with self-reported Caucasian donors. To study patterns of TCR occurrence, a later analysis re-analyzed previously published TCR beta repertoires from hundreds of donors and added high-resolution HLA genotyping. The study was designed to test whether signatures of past pathogen exposure could be identified by cataloging public T cell receptors. Typing coverage differed by locus: A, B, C, DRB1 and DQB1 were typed in roughly 620-640 donors, DQA1 in 500 to 550, DPA1 in 606, and DPB1 in about 450. An early release that covered more than 550 HLA-typed donors contained approximately 290 gigabases of sequencing data and approximately 85 million unique TCR sequences. Rather than using new phenotypic data, the later analysis identified candidate immune exposures from TCR beta sequences and from how often those sequences occurred across donors. The study combined high-throughput TCR immunosequencing, statistical association of individual TCRs with disease status, and machine learning to predict cytomegalovirus infection status. Across about 370 genotyped donors of the cohort, an average of roughly 250,000 unique TCR beta nucleotide sequences per donor were sequenced, and roughly 20% of those sequences were non-productive. The study used immunosequencing to profile the T cell repertoires of 600 to 850 subjects and linked those repertoires to cytomegalovirus serostatus. HLA typing covered class I and class II loci at four-digit resolution.

On this clone itself: Its antigen is currently not known. Qualities for individual bases were not recorded, and no much larger clone is one base off.

The receptor library was made with the immunoSEQ multiplex PCR assay. A mixture of 60 forward primers for TCR Vbeta segments and 13 reverse primers for TCR Jbeta segments was used in the multiplex PCR. The CDR3 region of rearranged TCR beta genes was amplified from genomic DNA with a multiplex PCR assay. The Illumina HiSeq System was used to sequence the amplified TCR beta libraries as 87-base-pair reads. The paper's data handling went like this. A later analysis counted around 72 million unique TCR beta chains across the 666 repertoires, and some 11 million of these chains were shared by at least two donors. A nearest-neighbor algorithm error-corrected the raw reads and collapsed the reads into unique sequences, merging closely related sequences to remove PCR and sequencing errors. CDR3 sequences were aligned to IMGT reference sequences to assign V, D and J gene segments. Each retained sequence needed at least a six-nucleotide match to both a V gene segment and a J gene segment. A rearrangement counted as productive if the CDR3 had no stop codons and remained in frame with V and J, and every other rearrangement counted as non-productive. Following IMGT convention, CDR3 was defined as the stretch from the second conserved V-encoded cysteine to the conserved J-encoded phenylalanine. Sequences without an unambiguous match to a single V gene segment were excluded from the earlier analysis of a few hundred of the donors. In an earlier analysis of around 600 of the donors, V segments were called functional above 56.7% productive rearrangements and were called segregating when the between-donor standard deviation exceeded 5%. A statistical classification framework was developed to diagnose cytomegalovirus status using the catalog of TCR beta chain sequences. In a later analysis, TCR nucleotide sequences were compared against IMGT/GENE-DB human TR gene sequences so that V and J genes could be assigned. The TCRdist pipeline was used in a later analysis to assign CDR3 sequences and most-parsimonious VDJ recombination scenarios. In a later analysis, each TCR beta chain was defined by its CDR3 amino acid sequence together with its V-gene family, and reads without a unique V-gene family were excluded. A later analysis removed 450 to 600 highly shared, low-generation-probability nucleotide sequences to deal with suspected cross-contamination and a sequencing artifact. In a later analysis, a clonal expansion index for each public chain was calculated from normalized within-repertoire ranks of inferred template counts. Generation probabilities in a later analysis came from a VDJ recombination model fitted to out-of-frame rearrangements, and those results were checked against IGoR. Hypergeometric tests were used in a later analysis to score TCR-TCR, TCR-HLA and TCR-CMV co-occurrence, with a repertoire-size bias correction applied to the TCR pairs. To estimate false discovery rates, a later analysis permuted the HLA or CMV assignments 20 times. In a later analysis, co-occurring TCRs were grouped using DBSCAN, and TCRdist sequence similarity was added for clustering within HLA-allele-positive subsets. Repertoires with fewer than 30,000 or more than 120,000 public chains were left out of co-occurrence clustering, as were about 5 repertoires with anomalous nucleotide sharing. Sourced from immuneACCESS, this table was stored by TCRdb with only in-frame sequences that have V and J called. A share of the clones is absent; for the studies checked, an unresolved V gene accounts for under half, and the remainder has no known explanation. From that table come the V and J calls and clone size; the DNA was used to work out D and trimming. For this sample the table gives about 140,000 clones, of which approximately 83% were detected only once. Around 4.5% of the sample belongs to the ten largest clones.

In total, more than 500 healthy bone marrow donors made up the cohort. At the time of sampling, every cohort member was nominally healthy, though immune exposures that went unrecorded were likely present. The donor was CMV seropositive and belonged to the group of 250 to 300 seropositive cohort members. A peripheral blood sample was provided by each donor, and peripheral blood mononuclear cells were used for TCR beta sequencing. Genomic DNA was extracted from the blood cell samples with the Qiagen DNeasy Blood Extraction Kit. What the study reported, not specific to this receptor: For the cohort, immune exposure information was limited to CMV serostatus. When HLA alleles, especially DR and DQ, strongly co-occurred, TCR associations were difficult to assign to individual alleles. A further reported finding was that TCR beta sequences accurately predicted the HLA-A and HLA-B alleles for most subjects in the first cohort. Compared with the 666-donor mean, donors in an Asian-associated ancestry cluster had fewer N-insertions in productive TCRs, according to a later genetic analysis. While some public TCRs were present in many individuals, most TCR sequences turned up only very rarely across donors. In the study, around 160 TCR beta chains were listed as associated with cytomegalovirus. In vitro tests confirmed that a few of the cytomegalovirus-associated TCR beta chains recognize cytomegalovirus antigens. In a later genetic analysis, a missense DCLRE1C variant was associated with V-gene and J-gene trimming of TCR beta chains, and the association was replicated in an independent cohort. Because HLA typing was unavailable for some donors at each locus, only the typed subset was used in association tests. According to a later analysis, TCR association rates differed among HLA loci, with DRB1 alleles showing the most associated TCRs and HLA-C alleles showing the fewest. In this cohort, only TCR beta chains were sequenced, and detectable features were limited by the absence of alpha or paired-chain data. Correlated functional status among segregating V segments might reflect linkage disequilibrium, but an unknown experimental factor could not be ruled out. A group of highly shared sequence variants was considered likely to be a technical artifact of the sequencing pipeline. A later analysis found that most CMV-associated TCR beta chains appeared HLA-restricted, with HLA associations seemingly driven largely by CMV exposure. In a later analysis, several top co-occurrence clusters were reported to appear linked to parvovirus B19, influenza, CMV and Epstein-Barr virus. The classifier was reported to diagnose cytomegalovirus status with high specificity and sensitivity in both the original and validation cohorts. Sequencing depth was assumed to be roughly uniform across donors in the presence/absence analyses, though that assumption may not hold. A later analysis associated about 17,000 TCR beta sequences with specific HLA alleles at a false discovery rate of 0.05. The authors suggested that the approach could potentially be extended to other disease states and immunological phenotypes. In an earlier analysis of 450 to 750 of the donors, most TCR beta V segments appeared in productive rearrangements about 87% or about 30% of the time, broadly matching IMGT annotations. The earlier analysis of nearly 600 of the donors excluded 15 to 20 rarely observed V segments, including chromosome 9 orphons, because counts were too low. Compared with equally common non-associated chains, HLA-associated TCR beta chains in a later analysis were more clonally expanded and had lower generation probabilities.

Specimen: PBMCs. The receptor was isolated from a middle-aged man in good health and CMV-seropositive.

The encoded CDR3 is CASSYGDSLNTEAFF. Read as DNA, the sequence is TGTGCCAGCAGTTACGGGGACAGTCTGAACACTGAAGCTTTCTTT. Recombination linked TRBV6-5 to TRBJ1-1; 7 bases in the middle match TRBD1. The CDR1 and CDR2 encoded by the germline V gene are MNHEY and SVGAGI. Its CDR3 holds 15 amino acids, cysteine through phenylalanine. Kept here is only the CDR3 DNA, which spans 45 bases and is read in frame from base 1. Germline trimming: 2 bases from V, 0 bases from J; junction bases outside gene matches: 3.